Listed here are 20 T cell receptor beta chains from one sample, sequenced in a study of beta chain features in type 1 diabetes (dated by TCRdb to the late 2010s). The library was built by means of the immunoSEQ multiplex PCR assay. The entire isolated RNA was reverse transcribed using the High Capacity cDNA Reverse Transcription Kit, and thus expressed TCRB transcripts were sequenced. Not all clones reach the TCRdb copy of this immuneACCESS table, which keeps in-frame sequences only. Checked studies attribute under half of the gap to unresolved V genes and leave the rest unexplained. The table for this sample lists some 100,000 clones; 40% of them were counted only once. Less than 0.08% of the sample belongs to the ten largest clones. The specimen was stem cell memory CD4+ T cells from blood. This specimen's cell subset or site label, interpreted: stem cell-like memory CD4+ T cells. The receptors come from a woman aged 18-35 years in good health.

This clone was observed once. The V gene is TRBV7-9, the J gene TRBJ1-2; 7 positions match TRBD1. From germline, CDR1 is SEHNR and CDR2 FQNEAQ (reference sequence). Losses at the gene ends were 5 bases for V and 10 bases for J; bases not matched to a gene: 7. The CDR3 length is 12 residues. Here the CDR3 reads CASSLDRVLYTF. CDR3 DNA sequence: TGTGCCAGCAGCCTCGACAGGGTCCTCTACACCTTC.

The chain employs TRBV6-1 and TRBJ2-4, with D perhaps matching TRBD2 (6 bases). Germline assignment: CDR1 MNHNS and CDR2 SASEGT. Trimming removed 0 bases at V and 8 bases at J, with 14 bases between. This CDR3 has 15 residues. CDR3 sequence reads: CASSEATGVVDIQYF. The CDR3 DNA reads TGTGCCAGCAGTGAAGCAACGGGAGTGGTGGACATTCAGTACTTC.

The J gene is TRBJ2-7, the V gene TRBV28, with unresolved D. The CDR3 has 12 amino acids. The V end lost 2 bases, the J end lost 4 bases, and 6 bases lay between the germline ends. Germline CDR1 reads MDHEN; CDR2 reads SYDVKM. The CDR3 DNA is TGTGCCAGCAGTTTAAACAGTTACGAGCAGTACTTC. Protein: CASSLNSYEQYF.

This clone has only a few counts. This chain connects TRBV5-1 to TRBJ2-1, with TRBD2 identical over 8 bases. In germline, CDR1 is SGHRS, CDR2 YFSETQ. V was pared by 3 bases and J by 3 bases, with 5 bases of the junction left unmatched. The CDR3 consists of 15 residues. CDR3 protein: CASSSGLANYNEQFF. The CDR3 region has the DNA TGCGCCAGCAGCTCAGGACTAGCCAACTACAATGAGCAGTTCTTC. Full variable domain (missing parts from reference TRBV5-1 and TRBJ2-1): KAGVTQTPRYLIKTRGQQVTLSCSPISGHRSVSWYQQTPGQGLQFLFEYFSETQRNKGNFPGRFSGRQFSNSRSEMNVSTLELGDSALYLCASSSGLANYNEQFFGPGTRLTVL.

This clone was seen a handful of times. CDR3 DNA sequence: TGTGCCAGTGCGGGGACAGTCAACACCGGGGAGCTGTTTTTT. Protein: CASAGTVNTGELFF. V and J are TRBV19 and TRBJ2-2; tentative D call: TRBD1 (7 bases). The V and J ends lost 8 bases and 2 bases respectively, with 12 bases between them. The CDR3 totals 14 residues. CDR1 LNHDA and CDR2 SQIVND come from the germline V gene (reference sequence).

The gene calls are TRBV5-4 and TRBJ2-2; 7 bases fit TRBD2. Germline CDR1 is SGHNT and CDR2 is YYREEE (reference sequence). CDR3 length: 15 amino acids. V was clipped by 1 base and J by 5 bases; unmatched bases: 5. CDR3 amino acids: CASSLNEGGTGELFF. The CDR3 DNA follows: TGTGCCAGCAGCTTGAATGAGGGAGGGACCGGGGAGCTGTTTTTT. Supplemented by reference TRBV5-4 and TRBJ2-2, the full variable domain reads ETGVTQSPTHLIKTRGQQVTLRCSSQSGHNTVSWYQQALGQGPQFIFQYYREEENGRGNFPPRFSGLQFPNYSSELNVNALELDDSALYLCASSLNEGGTGELFFGEGSRLTVL.

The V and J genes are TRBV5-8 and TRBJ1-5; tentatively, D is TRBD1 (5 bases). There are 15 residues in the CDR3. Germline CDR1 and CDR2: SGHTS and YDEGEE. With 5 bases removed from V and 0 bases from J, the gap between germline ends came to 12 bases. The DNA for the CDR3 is TGTGCCAGCAGAAGAAGGGGAATTAGCAATCAGCCCCAGCATTTT. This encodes CASRRRGISNQPQHF. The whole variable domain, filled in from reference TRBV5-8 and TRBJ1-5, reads EAGVTQSPTHLIKTRGQQATLRCSPISGHTSVYWYQQALGLGLQFLLWYDEGEERNRGNFPPRFSGRQFPNYSSELNVNALELEDSALYLCASRRRGISNQPQHFGDGTRLSIL.

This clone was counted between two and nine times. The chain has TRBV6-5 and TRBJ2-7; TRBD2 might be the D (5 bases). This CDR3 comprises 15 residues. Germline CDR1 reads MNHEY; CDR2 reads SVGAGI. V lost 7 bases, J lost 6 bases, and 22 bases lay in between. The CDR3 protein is CASTAAGKAIREQYF. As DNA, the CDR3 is TGTGCCAGCACCGCTGCCGGGAAAGCCATTCGCGAGCAGTACTTC.

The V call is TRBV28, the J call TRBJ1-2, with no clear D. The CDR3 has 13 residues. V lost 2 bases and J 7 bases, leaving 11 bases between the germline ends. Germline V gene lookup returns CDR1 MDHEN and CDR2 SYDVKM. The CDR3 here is CASSLRGVGGYTF. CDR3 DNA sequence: TGTGCCAGCAGTTTACGGGGAGTCGGTGGCTACACCTTC.

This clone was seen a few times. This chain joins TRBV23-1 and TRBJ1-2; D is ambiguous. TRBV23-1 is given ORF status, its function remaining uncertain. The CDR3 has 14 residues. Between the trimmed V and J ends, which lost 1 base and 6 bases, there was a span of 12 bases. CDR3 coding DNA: TGCGCCAGCAGTCAATGGTCAGATTTCAATGGCTACACCTTC. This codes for CASSQWSDFNGYTF.

DNA for the CDR3: TGTGCCAGTAGTAAGGGGATGAACACTGAAGCTTTCTTT. Its protein is CASSKGMNTEAFF. The chain employs TRBV19 and TRBJ1-1, with D tentatively TRBD1 (5 bases). This CDR3 is built from 13 residues. Per the germline V gene, CDR1 is LNHDA and CDR2 is SQIVND (reference sequence). The V and J ends lost 4 bases and 0 bases respectively, with 6 bases between them. The full variable domain, with the rest looked up from reference TRBV19 and TRBJ1-1, is DGGITQSPKYLFRKEGQNVTLSCEQNLNHDAMYWYRQDPGQGLRLIYYSQIVNDFQKGDIAEGYSVSREKKESFPLTVTSAQKNPTAFYLCASSKGMNTEAFFGQGTRLTVV.

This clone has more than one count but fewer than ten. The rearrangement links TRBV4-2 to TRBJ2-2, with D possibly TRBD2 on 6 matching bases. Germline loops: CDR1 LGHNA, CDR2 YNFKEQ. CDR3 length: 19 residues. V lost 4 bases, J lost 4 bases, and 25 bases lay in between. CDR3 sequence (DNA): TGTGCCAGCAGCCGCCACCGGGGGAGGAAGGTCGCGGCCACCGGGGAGCTGTTTTTT. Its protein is CASSRHRGRKVAATGELFF.

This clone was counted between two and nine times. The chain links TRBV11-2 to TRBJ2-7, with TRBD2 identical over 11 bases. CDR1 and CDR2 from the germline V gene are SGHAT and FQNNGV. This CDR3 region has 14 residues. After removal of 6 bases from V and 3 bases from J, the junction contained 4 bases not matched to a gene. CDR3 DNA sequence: TGTGCCAGCAGGACTAGCGGGACCCTCTACGAGCAGTACTTC. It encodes CASRTSGTLYEQYF.

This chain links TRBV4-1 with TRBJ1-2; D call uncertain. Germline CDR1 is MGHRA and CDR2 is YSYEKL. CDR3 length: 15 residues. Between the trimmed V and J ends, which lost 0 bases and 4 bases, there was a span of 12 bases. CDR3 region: CASSQDTRSGYGYTF. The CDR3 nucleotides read TGCGCCAGCAGCCAAGATACTCGATCTGGCTATGGCTACACCTTC.

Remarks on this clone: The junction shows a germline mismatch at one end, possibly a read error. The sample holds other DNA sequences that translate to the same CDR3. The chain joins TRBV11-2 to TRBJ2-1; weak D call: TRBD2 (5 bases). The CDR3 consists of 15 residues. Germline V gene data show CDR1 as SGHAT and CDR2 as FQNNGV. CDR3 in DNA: TGTGCCAGCAGCCCGCTAGGGAGCTCCTACAACGAGCAGTTCTTC. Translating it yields CASSPLGSSYNEQFF.

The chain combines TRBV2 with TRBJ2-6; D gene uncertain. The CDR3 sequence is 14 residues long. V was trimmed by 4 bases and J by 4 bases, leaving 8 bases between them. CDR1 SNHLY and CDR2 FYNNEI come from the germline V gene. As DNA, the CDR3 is TGTGCCAGCAGTGCTTCGAGGGGGGCCAACGTCCTGACTTTC. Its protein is CASSASRGANVLTF.

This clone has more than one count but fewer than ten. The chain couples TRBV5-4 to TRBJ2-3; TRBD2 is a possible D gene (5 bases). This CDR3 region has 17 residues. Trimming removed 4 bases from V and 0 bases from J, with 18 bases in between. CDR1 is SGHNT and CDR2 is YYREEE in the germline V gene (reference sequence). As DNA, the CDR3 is TGTGCCAGCAGCCGGGGTGGGGTCAGCTCTAGCACAGATACGCAGTATTTT. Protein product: CASSRGGVSSSTDTQYF.

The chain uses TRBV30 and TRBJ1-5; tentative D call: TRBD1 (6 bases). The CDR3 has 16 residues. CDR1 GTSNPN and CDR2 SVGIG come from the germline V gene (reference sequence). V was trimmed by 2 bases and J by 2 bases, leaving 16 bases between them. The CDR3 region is CAWSYPGVRGNQPQHF. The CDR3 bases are TGTGCCTGGAGTTATCCAGGGGTTAGGGGCAATCAGCCCCAGCATTTT.

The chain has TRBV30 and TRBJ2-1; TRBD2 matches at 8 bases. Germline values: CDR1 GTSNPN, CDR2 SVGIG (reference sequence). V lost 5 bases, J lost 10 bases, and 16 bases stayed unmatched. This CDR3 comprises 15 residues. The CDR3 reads CAWGRTSYSGREQFF. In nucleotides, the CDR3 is TGTGCCTGGGGCCGGACTAGCTATTCCGGTCGAGAGCAGTTCTTC.

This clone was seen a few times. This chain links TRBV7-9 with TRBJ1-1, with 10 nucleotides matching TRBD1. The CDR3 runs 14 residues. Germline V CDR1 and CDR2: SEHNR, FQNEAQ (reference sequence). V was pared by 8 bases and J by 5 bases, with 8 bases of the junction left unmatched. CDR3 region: CASLRQGAGTEAFF. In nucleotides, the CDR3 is TGTGCCAGCCTAAGACAGGGGGCAGGAACTGAAGCTTTCTTT.